These 20 T cell receptor beta chains were all obtained from the same sample, sequenced in a study of T cell clonality in common variable immunodeficiency. Findings and limits, study-wide: Reportedly, TCR beta sequences from common variable immunodeficiency showed fewer deletions and N-nucleotide insertions.

No antigen is known for these receptors. Clones were read by immunoSEQ multiplex PCR, and TCRdb kept only the in-frame ones, dropping some. The sample shows 2,000 to 2,500 clones, none of them appearing just once. The sequencing input was peripheral blood mononuclear cells. These receptors originate from a human donor with common variable immunodeficiency.

Comments on this clone: Read coverage stops 3 residues before the CDR3 terminus; the germline J gene supplies the remainder. The chain recombines TRBV2 with TRBJ2-5; D is undetermined. V was cut by 8 bases and J by 5 bases, with 9 bases left in between. There are 11 residues in the CDR3. CDR1 and CDR2 from the germline V gene are SNHLY and FYNNEI. CDR3 residues: CASVPVETQYF. The CDR3 DNA, read in part, is TGTGCCAGCGTTCCGGTGGAGACC.

This clone was seen a handful of times. The CDR3 extends 3 residues past the end of the read, so its final part is completed from the germline J gene. The chain carries TRBV7-2 and TRBJ2-7; 7 bases agree with TRBD2. Germline CDR1 reads SGHTA; CDR2 reads FQGNSA. The J segment lost 4 bases and the V segment lost 1 base, leaving 4 bases of the junction unmatched. CDR3 length equals 14 residues. The CDR3 reads CASSLVGGGYEQYF. The CDR3 DNA, read in part, is TGTGCCAGCAGCTTAGTGGGGGGGGGTTACGAG. The full variable domain, rest sourced from reference TRBV7-2 and TRBJ2-7, is GAGVSQSPSNKVTEKGKDVELRCDPISGHTALYWYRQSLGQGLEFLIYFQGNSAPDKSGLPSDRFSAERTGGSVSTLTIQRTQQEDSAVYLCASSLVGGGYEQYFGPGTRLTVT.

A few counts support this clone. The CDR3 end falls 3 residues outside the read, so it is completed with the germline J gene. The rearrangement joins TRBV29-1 to TRBJ1-5, with 12 bases matching TRBD1. J lost 2 bases, V lost 8 bases, and 4 bases had no gene match. The CDR3 runs 14 residues. Germline V lookup: CDR1 SQVTM, CDR2 ANQGSEA. The chain's CDR3 is CSPRDRGRNQPQHF. CDR3 DNA (partial): TGCAGCCCTCGGGACAGGGGGCGCAATCAGCCC.

As regards this clone: The missing CDR3 end, 3 residues past where the read stops, is filled in from the germline J gene. This rearrangement joins TRBV7-6 to TRBJ2-3; TRBD2 agrees at 10 bases. J gave up 3 bases and V 2 bases, and 2 bases lay outside the gene matches. Germline V gene data show CDR1 as SGHVS and CDR2 as FNYEAQ. The CDR3 is 15 amino acids. CDR3 amino acids: CASSLSSGGTDTQYF. The sequenced part of the CDR3 DNA is TGTGCCAGCAGCTTATCTAGCGGGGGTACAGATACG. The whole variable domain, remainder taken from reference TRBV7-6 and TRBJ2-3, is GAGVSQSPRYKVTKRGQDVALRCDPISGHVSLYWYRQALGQGPEFLTYFNYEAQQDKSGLPNDRFSAERPEGSISTLTIQRTEQRDSAMYRCASSLSSGGTDTQYFGPGTRLTVL.

This clone was seen a few times. Coverage ceases 3 residues before the CDR3 finishes, and the germline J gene fills in the end. This rearrangement joins TRBV6-2 or TRBV6-3 to TRBJ2-2, with TRBD1 as a possible D gene (5 bases). This CDR3 spans 14 amino acids. In germline, CDR1 is MNHEY, CDR2 SVGEGT. Deletions cut 5 bases from V and 3 bases from J, with 10 bases between. The sequenced part of the CDR3 DNA is TGTGCCAGCAGTCCCTCCAGGGACACCGGGGAG. It encodes CASSPSRDTGE. The full CDR3 is CASSPSRDTGELFF.

This clone was picked up a small number of times. The read halts 3 residues ahead of the CDR3 end, with the missing end drawn from the germline J gene. The J gene is TRBJ2-1, the V gene TRBV19, with D perhaps matching TRBD1 (5 bases). Germline loops: CDR1 LNHDA, CDR2 SQIVND (reference sequence). The CDR3 has 16 residues. V lost 7 bases to trimming and J lost 0 bases, with 16 bases between them. CDR3 DNA, as far as it was read: TGTGCCAGTACCATGGGGCAGGGCGTCTCCTACAATGAG. Encoded protein: CASTMGQGVSYNE. The CDR3, in full, reads CASTMGQGVSYNEQFF.

By sample share, this clone is large (0.1 to 1%). CDR3 sequence: CASSRWGLAGVNSGANVLTF. CDR3 DNA (partial): TGTGCCAGCAGCCGCTGGGGGCTAGCGGGAGTGAACTCTGGGGCCAACGTC. The chain couples TRBV4-2 to TRBJ2-6; 10 nucleotides align to TRBD2. The read terminates 3 residues ahead of where the CDR3 ends, so the germline J gene completes it. Germline V gives CDR1 LGHNA, CDR2 YNFKEQ. This CDR3 has 20 amino acids. V was clipped by 4 bases and J by 0 bases; unmatched bases: 12.

In the case of this clone: Sequencing ends 3 residues short of the CDR3 end; the germline J gene provides the rest. The genes are TRBV2 and TRBJ2-3; TRBD2 matches at 7 bases. The CDR3 spans 13 residues. Germline loops: CDR1 SNHLY, CDR2 FYNNEI. Trimming at V came to 9 bases and at J to 2 bases, leaving 5 bases not matched to a gene. Here the CDR3 reads CASLAELTDTQYF. Partial CDR3 DNA: TGTGCCAGTCTAGCGGAGCTCACAGATACG.

This clone was found a few times. The read terminates 3 residues before the CDR3 end, so the remaining end is supplied by the germline J gene. This chain joins TRBV20-1 and TRBJ2-1; 7 nucleotides line up with TRBD2. The CDR3 sequence is 14 residues long. CDR1 and CDR2 (germline): DFQATT, SNEGSKA (reference sequence). The V segment lost 3 bases and the J segment 3 bases; nucleotides outside the gene matches: 5. The CDR3 protein is CSARTGGVYNEQFF. CDR3 DNA (partial): TGCAGTGCTAGGACGGGGGGAGTCTACAATGAG.

The CDR3 sequence: CASSSTGFTYEQYF. CDR3 bases read: TGTGCCAGCAGCTCGACAGGGTTCACTTACGAG. The chain combines TRBV7-8 with TRBJ2-7; 7 bases agree with TRBD1. The read terminates 3 residues ahead of where the CDR3 ends, so the germline J gene completes it. The V segment lost 4 bases and the J segment 4 bases; nucleotides outside the gene matches: 7. Germline V CDR1 and CDR2: SGHVS, FQNEAQ. This CDR3 contains 14 residues.

This clone was counted only a few times. The CDR3 end lies 3 residues beyond the end of the read and is filled in from the germline J gene. The chain combines TRBV7-6 with TRBJ2-1, with 9 bases lining up with TRBD2. This CDR3 spans 17 amino acids. CDR1 SGHVS and CDR2 FNYEAQ come from the germline V gene. The V gene end was trimmed by 5 bases and the J gene end by 0 bases; junction bases not matched to a gene: 8. CDR3 sequence reads: CASSGLAGPYSYNEQFF. Partial CDR3 DNA: TGTGCCAGCAGCGGCCTAGCGGGGCCCTACTCCTACAATGAG.

With respect to this clone: The read stops 3 residues short of the end of the CDR3; the missing end is completed from the germline J gene. The J gene is TRBJ2-7, the V gene TRBV7-6; 11 nucleotides line up with TRBD1. CDR1 SGHVS and CDR2 FNYEAQ come from the germline V gene. Germline trimming cut 5 bases from V and 2 bases from J; bases unmatched to any gene: 5. The CDR3 runs to 15 residues. The chain's CDR3 is CASSPLGQGAYEQYF. The CDR3 bases that were read are TGTGCCAGCAGCCCGCTGGGACAGGGGGCCTACGAG.

This clone turned up a few times. The read ends 3 residues early relative to the CDR3; the germline J gene fills the gap. The same CDR3 also results from other DNA sequences found in this sample. This sequence joins TRBV7-2 and TRBJ2-7, with 11 bases lining up with TRBD2. V shed 6 bases, J shed 4 bases, and the junction held 8 bases outside the gene matches. CDR3 length equals 15 residues. From germline, CDR1 is SGHTA and CDR2 FQGNSA. CDR3 DNA (partial): TGTGCCAGCAGAGATACTAGCGGGAGTGGGTACGAG. This gives the protein CASRDTSGSGYE. The full-length CDR3 reads as CASRDTSGSGYEQYF.

This clone is judged medium-sized. The read ends 3 residues before the CDR3 terminus; that terminus is restored from the germline J gene. This chain uses TRBV28 with TRBJ2-7, with TRBD2 identical over 9 bases. V shed 2 bases, J shed 3 bases, and the junction held 11 bases outside the gene matches. The germline CDR1 and CDR2 sequences are MDHEN and SYDVKM. This CDR3 spans 17 amino acids. The sequenced CDR3 bases are TGTGCCAGCAGTTTAAGTCTTATGGGACTAGCCCTCTACGAG. As protein: CASSLSLMGLALYE. From start to end, the CDR3 is CASSLSLMGLALYEQYF. Drawing the rest from reference TRBV28 and TRBJ2-7, the complete variable domain is DVKVTQSSRYLVKRTGEKVFLECVQDMDHENMFWYRQDPGLGLRLIYFSYDVKMKEKGDIPEGYSVSREKKERFSLILESASTNQTSMYLCASSLSLMGLALYEQYFGPGTRLTVT.

The table lists this clone with a few counts. The read finishes 3 residues shy of the CDR3 end, and the germline J gene is used to complete it. The J gene is TRBJ2-5, the V gene TRBV20-1; TRBD2 matches at 9 bases. Germline V gives CDR1 DFQATT, CDR2 SNEGSKA (reference sequence). The V gene end was trimmed by 3 bases and the J gene end by 5 bases; junction bases not matched to a gene: 4. The CDR3 consists of 13 residues. Partial CDR3 DNA: TGCAGTGCTAGTATAGCGGGAGTTGAGACC. This sequence encodes CSASIAGVET. The full CDR3 reads CSASIAGVETQYF.

On this clone itself: The CDR3 goes on 3 residues after the read ends, and that part is filled in from the germline J gene. This chain uses TRBV5-1 with TRBJ2-5; possible D gene TRBD1, 6 bases. V was pared by 2 bases and J by 5 bases, with 13 bases between. The germline CDR1 and CDR2 sequences are SGHRS and YFSETQ. The CDR3 totals 14 residues. Incomplete CDR3 DNA: TGCGCCAGCAGCTTCTCTGGACAGAGGGAGACC. Encoded protein: CASSFSGQRET. The CDR3, in full, reads CASSFSGQRETQYF.

As regards this clone: The read terminates 3 residues before the CDR3 end, so the remaining end is supplied by the germline J gene. This chain connects TRBV18 to TRBJ2-3; 8 bases align to TRBD2. Germline CDR1 is KGHSH and CDR2 is LQKENI. With 6 bases clipped from V and 3 bases from J, the junction kept 2 bases outside the gene matches. This CDR3 region has 13 residues. The CDR3 DNA, read in part, is TGTGCCAGCTCCCGCGGGGGGACAGATACG. Protein: CASSRGGTDT. The full-length CDR3 reads as CASSRGGTDTQYF. The variable domain in full, with the rest retrieved from reference TRBV18 and TRBJ2-3, is NAGVMQNPRHLVRRRGQEARLRCSPMKGHSHVYWYRQLPEEGLKFMVYLQKENIIDESGMPKERFSAEFPKEGPSILRIQQVVRGDSAAYFCASSRGGTDTQYFGPGTRLTVL.

This clone ranks as large (0.1 to 1%). Sequencing ends 3 residues short of the CDR3 end; the germline J gene provides the rest. V and J are TRBV6-2 or TRBV6-3 and TRBJ2-5, with 7 bases matching TRBD1. Germline V gives CDR1 MNHEY, CDR2 SVGEGT. J gave up 2 bases and V 0 bases, and 9 bases lay outside the gene matches. The CDR3 totals 17 residues. This chain's CDR3 is CASSYSRSRGWQETQYF. Partial CDR3 DNA: TGTGCCAGCAGTTACTCACGGAGCAGGGGGTGGCAAGAGACC.

With regard to this clone: Sequencing ends 3 residues short of the CDR3 end; the germline J gene provides the rest. The J gene is TRBJ2-7, the V gene TRBV5-1; possible D gene TRBD1, 5 bases. Per the germline V gene, CDR1 is SGHRS and CDR2 is YFSETQ. This CDR3 comprises 15 residues. Trimming took off 0 bases at V and 4 bases at J, with 14 bases between the two ends. The chain's CDR3 is CASSLGSGKFYEQYF. Partial CDR3 DNA: TGCGCCAGCAGCTTGGGCTCAGGGAAGTTTTACGAG. Variable domain in full (rest from reference TRBV5-1 and TRBJ2-7): KAGVTQTPRYLIKTRGQQVTLSCSPISGHRSVSWYQQTPGQGLQFLFEYFSETQRNKGNFPGRFSGRQFSNSRSEMNVSTLELGDSALYLCASSLGSGKFYEQYFGPGTRLTVT.

As for this clone: The read falls 3 residues short of the CDR3 end, and the missing part is taken from the germline J gene. The V call is TRBV6-4, the J call TRBJ2-2, with TRBD2 as a possible D gene (11 bases). The CDR3 has 21 amino acids. The V gene's germline CDR1 is MRHNA and CDR2 SNTAGT. The germline V and J ends were trimmed by 6 bases and 1 base, with 30 bases remaining between them. The CDR3 region is CASRDRGLTSGSGWNTGELFF. The sequenced CDR3 bases are TGTGCCAGCAGGGACAGGGGGTTAACTAGCGGGAGTGGATGGAACACCGGGGAG.